This TCR beta chain was recorded in a study of CD8 T cells in Susac syndrome. V was pared by 4 bases and J by 4 bases, with 19 bases between. The CDR3 is 16 residues long. Germline assignment: CDR1 MGHRA and CDR2 YSYEKL. Sequencing of TCR beta was performed on blood CD8+ and CD4+ T cells. Control patients had untreated stable or active relapsing-remitting multiple sclerosis by revised McDonald criteria. A quantity of about 0.5 to 1 ug RNA underwent reverse transcription using random hexamers. TCRdb itself ran the immunoSEQ multiplex PCR reads through MiXCR, one entry per CDR3 protein. The sample records hundreds of thousands of distinct CDR3 sequences, more than 80% being singletons.

The source material was CD8+ T cells from PBMCs. V gene TRBV4-1 combines with J gene TRBJ2-5, with D maybe TRBD2 (7 bases). This receptor was obtained from a human donor with multiple sclerosis. CDR3 in amino acids: CASSPGERWGGETQYF. In nucleotides, the CDR3 is TGCGCCAGCAGCCCAGGGGAACGGTGGGGGGGAGAGACCCAGTACTTC.